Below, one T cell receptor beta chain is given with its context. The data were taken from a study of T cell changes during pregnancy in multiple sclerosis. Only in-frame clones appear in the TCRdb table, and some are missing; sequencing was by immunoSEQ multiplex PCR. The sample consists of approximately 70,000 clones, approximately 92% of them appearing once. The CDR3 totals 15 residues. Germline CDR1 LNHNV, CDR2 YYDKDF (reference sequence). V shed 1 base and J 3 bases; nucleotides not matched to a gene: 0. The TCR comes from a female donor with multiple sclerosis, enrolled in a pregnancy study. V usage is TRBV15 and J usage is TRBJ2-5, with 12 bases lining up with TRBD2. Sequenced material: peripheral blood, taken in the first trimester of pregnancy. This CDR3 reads CATSRGTSGEETQYF. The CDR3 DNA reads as TGTGCCACCAGCAGAGGGACTAGCGGGGAAGAGACCCAGTACTTC.